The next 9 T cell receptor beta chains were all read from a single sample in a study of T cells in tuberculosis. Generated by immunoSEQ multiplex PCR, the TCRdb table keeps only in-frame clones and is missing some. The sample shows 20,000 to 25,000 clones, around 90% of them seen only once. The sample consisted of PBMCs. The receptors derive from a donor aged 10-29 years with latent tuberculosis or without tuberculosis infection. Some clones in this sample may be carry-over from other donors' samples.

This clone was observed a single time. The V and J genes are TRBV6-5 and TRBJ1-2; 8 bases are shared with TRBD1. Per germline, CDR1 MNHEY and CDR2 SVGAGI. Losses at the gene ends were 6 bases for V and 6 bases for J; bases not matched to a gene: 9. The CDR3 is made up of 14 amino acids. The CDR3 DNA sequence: TGTGCCAGCAGCCTGACAGGGGTCGAGAATGGCTACACCTTC. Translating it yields CASSLTGVENGYTF.

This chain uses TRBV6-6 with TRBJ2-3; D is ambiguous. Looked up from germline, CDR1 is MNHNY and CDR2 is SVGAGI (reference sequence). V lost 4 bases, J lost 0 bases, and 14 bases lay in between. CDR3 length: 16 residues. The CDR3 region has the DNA TGTGCCAGCAGTTCGCCTAGAACGACTAGCACAGATACGCAGTATTTT. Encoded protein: CASSSPRTTSTDTQYF.

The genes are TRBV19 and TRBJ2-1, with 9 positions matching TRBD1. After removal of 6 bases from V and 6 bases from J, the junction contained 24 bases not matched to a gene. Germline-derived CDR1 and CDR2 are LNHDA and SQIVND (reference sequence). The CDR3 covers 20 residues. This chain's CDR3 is CASSIPPGQGMGLSGNEQFF. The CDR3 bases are TGTGCCAGTAGCATTCCGCCGGGACAGGGAATGGGGCTTTCGGGCAATGAGCAGTTCTTC.

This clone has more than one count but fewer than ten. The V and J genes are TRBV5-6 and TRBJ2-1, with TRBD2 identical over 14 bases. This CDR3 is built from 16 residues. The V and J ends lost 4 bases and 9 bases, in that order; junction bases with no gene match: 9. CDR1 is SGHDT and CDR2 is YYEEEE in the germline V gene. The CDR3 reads CASSVRLAGGQGEQFF. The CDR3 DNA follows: TGTGCCAGCAGCGTAAGACTAGCGGGGGGGCAAGGTGAGCAGTTCTTC.

As DNA, the CDR3 is TGTGCCAGCAGCTCCGACAGGGATCGGGTAGCTTTCTTT. This sequence encodes CASSSDRDRVAFF. The V and J genes are TRBV7-2 and TRBJ1-1, with 7 bases lining up with TRBD1. CDR1 SGHTA and CDR2 FQGNSA come from the germline V gene. CDR3 length: 13 residues. The trim removed 4 bases at V and 10 bases at J, leaving 9 bases unmatched. The variable domain in full, completed from reference TRBV7-2 and TRBJ1-1, reads GAGVSQSPSNKVTEKGKDVELRCDPISGHTALYWYRQSLGQGLEFLIYFQGNSAPDKSGLPSDRFSAERTGGSVSTLTIQRTQQEDSAVYLCASSSDRDRVAFFGQGTRLTVV.

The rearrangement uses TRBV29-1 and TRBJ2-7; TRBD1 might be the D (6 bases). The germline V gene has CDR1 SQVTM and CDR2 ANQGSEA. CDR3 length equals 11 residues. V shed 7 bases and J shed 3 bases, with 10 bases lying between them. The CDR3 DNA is TGCAGCGGGACAGTCGACTACGAGCAGTACTTC. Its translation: CSGTVDYEQYF.

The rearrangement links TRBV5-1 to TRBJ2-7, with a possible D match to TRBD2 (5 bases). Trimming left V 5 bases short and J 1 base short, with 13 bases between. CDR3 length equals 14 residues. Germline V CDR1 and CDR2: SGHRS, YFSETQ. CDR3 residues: CASRKEAGSYEQYF. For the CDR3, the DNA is TGCGCCAGCAGAAAGGAGGCGGGTTCCTACGAGCAGTACTTC.

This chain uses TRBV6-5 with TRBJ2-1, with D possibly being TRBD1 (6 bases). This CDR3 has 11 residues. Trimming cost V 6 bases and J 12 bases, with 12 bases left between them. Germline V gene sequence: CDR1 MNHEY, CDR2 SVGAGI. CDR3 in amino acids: CASRSQGTQFF. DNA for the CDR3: TGTGCCAGCAGGTCACAGGGTACGCAGTTCTTC.

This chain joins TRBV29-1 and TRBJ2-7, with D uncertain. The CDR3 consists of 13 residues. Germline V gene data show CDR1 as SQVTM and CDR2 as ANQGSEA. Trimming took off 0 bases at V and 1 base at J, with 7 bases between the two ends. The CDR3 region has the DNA TGCAGCGTTGAAGATCACAGTTCCTACGAGCAGTACTTC. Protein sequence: CSVEDHSSYEQYF.